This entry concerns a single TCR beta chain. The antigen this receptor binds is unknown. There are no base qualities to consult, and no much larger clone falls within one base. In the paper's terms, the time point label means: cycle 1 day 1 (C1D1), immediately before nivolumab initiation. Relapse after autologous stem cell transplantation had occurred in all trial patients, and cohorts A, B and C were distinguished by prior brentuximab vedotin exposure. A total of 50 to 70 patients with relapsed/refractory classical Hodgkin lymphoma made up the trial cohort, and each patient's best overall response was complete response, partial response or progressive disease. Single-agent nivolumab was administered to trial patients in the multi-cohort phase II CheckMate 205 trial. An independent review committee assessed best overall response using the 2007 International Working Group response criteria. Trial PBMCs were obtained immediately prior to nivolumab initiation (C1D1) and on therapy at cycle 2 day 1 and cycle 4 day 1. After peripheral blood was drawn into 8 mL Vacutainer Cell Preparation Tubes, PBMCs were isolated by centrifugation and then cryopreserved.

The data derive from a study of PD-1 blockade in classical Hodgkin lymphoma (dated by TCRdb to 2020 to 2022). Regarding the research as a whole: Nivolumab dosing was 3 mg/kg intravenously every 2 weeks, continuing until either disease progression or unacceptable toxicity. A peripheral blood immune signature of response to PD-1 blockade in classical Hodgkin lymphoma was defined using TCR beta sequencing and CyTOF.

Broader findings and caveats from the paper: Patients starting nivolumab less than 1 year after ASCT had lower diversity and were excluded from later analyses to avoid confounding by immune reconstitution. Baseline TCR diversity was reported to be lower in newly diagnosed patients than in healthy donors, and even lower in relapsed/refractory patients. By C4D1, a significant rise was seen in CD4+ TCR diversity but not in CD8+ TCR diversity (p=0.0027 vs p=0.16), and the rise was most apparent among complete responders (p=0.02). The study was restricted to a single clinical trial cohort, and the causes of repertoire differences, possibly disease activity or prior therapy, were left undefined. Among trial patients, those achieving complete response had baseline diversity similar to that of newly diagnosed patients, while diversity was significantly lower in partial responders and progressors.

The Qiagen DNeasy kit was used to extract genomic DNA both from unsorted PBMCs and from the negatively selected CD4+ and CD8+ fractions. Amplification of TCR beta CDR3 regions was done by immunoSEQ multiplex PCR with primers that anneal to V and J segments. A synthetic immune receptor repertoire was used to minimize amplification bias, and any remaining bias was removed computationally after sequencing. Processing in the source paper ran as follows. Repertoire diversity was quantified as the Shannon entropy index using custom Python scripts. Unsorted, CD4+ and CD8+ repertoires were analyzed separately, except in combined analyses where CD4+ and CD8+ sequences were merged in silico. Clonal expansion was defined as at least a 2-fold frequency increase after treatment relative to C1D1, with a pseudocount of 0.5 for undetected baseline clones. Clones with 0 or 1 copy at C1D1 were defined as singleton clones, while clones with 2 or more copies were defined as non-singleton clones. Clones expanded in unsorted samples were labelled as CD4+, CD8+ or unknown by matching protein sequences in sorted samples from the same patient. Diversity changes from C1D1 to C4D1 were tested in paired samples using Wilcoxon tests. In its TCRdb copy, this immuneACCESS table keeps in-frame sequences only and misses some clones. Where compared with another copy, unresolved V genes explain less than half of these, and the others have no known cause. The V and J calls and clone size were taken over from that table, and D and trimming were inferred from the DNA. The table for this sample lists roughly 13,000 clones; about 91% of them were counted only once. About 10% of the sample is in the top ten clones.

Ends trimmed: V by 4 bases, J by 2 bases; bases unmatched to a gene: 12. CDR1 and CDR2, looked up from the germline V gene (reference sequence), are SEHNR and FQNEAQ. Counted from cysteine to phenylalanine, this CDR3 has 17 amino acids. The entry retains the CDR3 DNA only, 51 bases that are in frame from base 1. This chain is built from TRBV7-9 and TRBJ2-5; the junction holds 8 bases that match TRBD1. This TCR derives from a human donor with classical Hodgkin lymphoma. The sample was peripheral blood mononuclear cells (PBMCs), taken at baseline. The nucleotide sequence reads TGTGCCAGCAGCTCCAGGGGGCAGGGATGGGGTCAAGAGACCCAGTACTTC. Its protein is CASSSRGQGWGQETQYF.